The 28 T cell receptor beta chains below come from one sample, sequenced in a study of OX40 agonist ivuxolimab in advanced cancers. Generated by immunoSEQ multiplex PCR, the TCRdb table keeps only in-frame clones and is missing some. The sample carries approximately 21,000 clones, more than 65% recorded once. The sample consisted of CD4+ or CD8+ T cells sorted from blood, taken in a trial of the OX40 agonist ivuxolimab. The receptor set was obtained from an adult with an advanced solid tumor such as melanoma, head and neck, liver or kidney cancer.

The chain joins TRBV7-8 to TRBJ2-1, with 11 bases matching TRBD1. The CDR3 contains 15 residues. Per germline, CDR1 SGHVS and CDR2 FQNEAQ. After removal of 6 bases from V and 7 bases from J, the junction contained 8 bases not matched to a gene. The CDR3 DNA sequence: TGTGCCAGCAGAAAGCCCGGACAGGGGGCGAATGAGCAGTTCTTC. This translates into CASRKPGQGANEQFF.

This clone was counted a single time. The genes are TRBV19 and TRBJ2-7, with TRBD2 identical over 9 bases. CDR3 size: 16 residues. Germline-derived CDR1 and CDR2 are LNHDA and SQIVND (reference sequence). V lost 2 bases and J lost 5; bases outside the gene matches: 10. Written as DNA, the CDR3 is TGTGCCAGTAGTATAAATCCGGGACTAGCAGGTCACGAGCAGTACTTC. This encodes CASSINPGLAGHEQYF.

Details on this clone: The junction does not match germline at one end; this may be a read error. CDR3 in amino acids: CASSPGGAFLVF. CDR3 DNA: TGTGCCAGTAGCCCAGGCGGGGCCTTCCTCGTCTTC. The genes are TRBV19 and TRBJ2-1; D may be TRBD2 (6 bases). CDR3 length: 12 amino acids. CDR1 is LNHDA and CDR2 is SQIVND in the germline V gene (reference sequence).

Relative to its sample, this clone is medium-sized. The V gene is TRBV4-2, the J gene TRBJ1-3; D is possibly TRBD1 (6 bases). The CDR3 contains 15 residues. Trimming cost V 3 bases and J 4 bases, with 13 bases left between them. CDR1 is LGHNA and CDR2 is YNFKEQ in the germline V gene. The CDR3 here is CASSQDRTAGNTIYF. The CDR3, as DNA: TGTGCCAGCAGCCAGGACCGGACAGCGGGAAACACCATATATTTT.

The CDR3 region is CASSPRLAATYNEQFF. DNA for the CDR3: TGTGCCAGCAGCCCGCGACTAGCGGCTACCTACAATGAGCAGTTCTTC. V usage is TRBV7-9 and J usage is TRBJ2-1, with 9 bases fitting TRBD2. Unmatched junction bases numbered 7, after V lost 5 bases and J lost 2 bases. The CDR3 loop spans 16 amino acids. Germline values: CDR1 SEHNR, CDR2 FQNEAQ (reference sequence).

The rearrangement joins TRBV11-3 to TRBJ2-2; 10 bases line up with TRBD2. The CDR3 totals 15 residues. Germline V gives CDR1 SGHNT, CDR2 YENEEA. Unmatched junction bases numbered 7, after V lost 5 bases and J lost 7 bases. The CDR3 loop is CASSEPSGRHGELFF. The CDR3 nucleotides are TGTGCCAGCAGCGAACCTAGCGGGAGACACGGGGAGCTGTTTTTT.

This chain joins TRBV7-9 and TRBJ2-1; 8 nucleotides align to TRBD1. With 5 bases clipped from V and 1 base from J, the junction kept 16 bases outside the gene matches. CDR1 is SEHNR and CDR2 is FQNEAQ in the germline V gene (reference sequence). This CDR3 has 19 residues. The CDR3 sequence is CASSLPTGTGLSSYNEQFF. For the CDR3, the DNA is TGTGCCAGCAGCCTCCCTACCGGGACAGGCCTGTCATCCTACAATGAGCAGTTCTTC.

The CDR3 here is CATSREAGGELFF. The CDR3 coding sequence is TGTGCCACCAGCAGAGAAGCCGGCGGGGAGCTGTTTTTT. This sequence joins TRBV15 and TRBJ2-2; D is uncertain. V lost 0 bases and J 7 bases, leaving 6 bases between the germline ends. In germline, CDR1 is LNHNV, CDR2 YYDKDF (reference sequence). CDR3 length: 13 residues.

This chain connects TRBV28 to TRBJ2-7; maybe TRBD1 (6 bases). Germline V gene data show CDR1 as MDHEN and CDR2 as SYDVKM. With 7 bases removed from V and 2 bases from J, the gap between germline ends came to 12 bases. The CDR3 extends over 13 amino acids. CDR3 sequence (DNA): TGTGCCAGCACCCCAGGGGTTGCCTACGAGCAGTACTTC. Translation: CASTPGVAYEQYF.

J is TRBJ2-5 and V is TRBV7-3; perhaps TRBD2 as D (5 bases). Germline CDR1 is SGHTA and CDR2 is FQGTGA. V was shortened by 5 bases and J by 1 base, with 8 bases between the two germline ends. CDR3 size: 13 residues. The CDR3, as DNA: TGTGCCAGCAGCCGGGGAATCCAAGAGACCCAGTACTTC. Its protein product is CASSRGIQETQYF. The full variable domain, rest sourced from reference TRBV7-3 and TRBJ2-5, is GAGVSQTPSNKVTEKGKYVELRCDPISGHTALYWYRQSLGQGPEFLIYFQGTGAADDSGLPNDRFFAVRPEGSVSTLKIQRTERGDSAVYLCASSRGIQETQYFGPGTRLLVL.

This sequence joins TRBV27 and TRBJ2-1; 8 bases match TRBD2. In germline, CDR1 is MNHEY, CDR2 SMNVEV (reference sequence). CDR3 length: 16 amino acids. V shed 2 bases, J shed 3 bases, and the junction held 6 bases outside the gene matches. CDR3 in amino acids: CASSLLAGDIYNEQFF. As DNA, the CDR3 is TGTGCCAGCAGTTTACTAGCGGGCGACATCTACAATGAGCAGTTCTTC.

This clone has just a few counts. V usage is TRBV7-3 and J usage is TRBJ2-2, with 7 bases matching TRBD2. Germline-derived CDR1 and CDR2 are SGHTA and FQGTGA. The junction had 4 bases not matched to a gene; V was cut back by 8 bases and J by 4 bases. The CDR3 contains 13 residues. The CDR3 here is CASSAGVTGELFF. The CDR3, as DNA: TGTGCCAGCTCGGCGGGAGTCACCGGGGAGCTGTTTTTT.

The V and J genes are TRBV9 and TRBJ2-7, with 10 nucleotides matching TRBD2. Germline lookup yields CDR1 SGDLS and CDR2 YYNGEE. This CDR3 spans 15 amino acids. V dropped 4 bases and J dropped 3; count of bases not matched to a gene: 7. The DNA for the CDR3 is TGTGCCAGCAGCAGCCTCTCTAGCGGGAGCTACGAGCAGTACTTC. Protein: CASSSLSSGSYEQYF.

V usage is TRBV28 and J usage is TRBJ2-7; 7 bases fit TRBD2. Trimming at V came to 3 bases and at J to 1 base, leaving 12 bases not matched to a gene. Germline V gene lookup returns CDR1 MDHEN and CDR2 SYDVKM. This CDR3 region has 17 residues. The CDR3 is CASSFPLTSENSYEQYF. CDR3 coding DNA: TGTGCCAGCAGTTTCCCCCTTACTAGCGAGAATTCCTACGAGCAGTACTTC.

The table lists this clone with a count of one. This sequence joins TRBV30 and TRBJ1-1; no reliable D call. This CDR3 region has 13 residues. V gave up 1 base and J gave up 8 bases, with 14 bases separating them. Looked up from germline, CDR1 is GTSNPN and CDR2 is SVGIG (reference sequence). The CDR3 DNA sequence: TGTGCCTGGAGTGCCAGCATCAGCGGGGAAGCTTTCTTT. Translated: CAWSASISGEAFF.

CDR3 bases: TGTGCCAGCAGCCCCTTTAGCGGGCCCTACGAGCAGTACTTC. Translating gives CASSPFSGPYEQYF. The chain is built from TRBV13 and TRBJ2-5; TRBD2 agrees at 7 bases. With the DNA end fitting TRBJ2-7 better, the J assignment may be wrong. From germline, CDR1 is PRHDT and CDR2 FYEKMQ (reference sequence). This CDR3 spans 14 amino acids.

In regard to this clone: A single base is all that separates this from a far larger clone, so a read error is likely. The sample has other DNA sequences that encode this CDR3 too. The chain has TRBV4-2 and TRBJ2-7, with 10 bases matching TRBD2. Germline CDR1 reads LGHNA; CDR2 reads YNFKEQ. The CDR3 totals 15 residues. The ends lost 0 bases at V and 4 bases at J; junction bases unmatched: 3. The CDR3 nucleotides read TGTGCCAGCAGCCAAGATCGGACTAGCGGATACGAGCAGTACTTC. Protein: CASSQDRTSGYEQYF.

The genes are TRBV6-5 and TRBJ2-2; tentatively, D is TRBD1 (5 bases). CDR3 length: 13 amino acids. Per germline, CDR1 MNHEY and CDR2 SVGAGI. The V end lost 8 bases, the J end lost 3 bases, and 10 bases lay between the germline ends. The CDR3 protein is CASVQVYTGELFF. CDR3 bases: TGTGCCAGCGTACAGGTGTACACCGGGGAGCTGTTTTTT.

The chain is built from TRBV7-9 and TRBJ2-7, with TRBD2 identical over 7 bases. Germline CDR1 and CDR2: SEHNR and FQNEAQ (reference sequence). The V and J ends lost 5 bases and 3 bases, in that order; junction bases with no gene match: 19. The CDR3 consists of 18 residues. In DNA form, the CDR3 reads TGTGCCAGCAGCCCAAGCTTGCCGGGGGAGGGTCTGTTCTACGAGCAGTACTTC. This sequence encodes CASSPSLPGEGLFYEQYF.

This clone was seen a few times. The gene calls are TRBV2 and TRBJ2-7, with no clear D. The CDR3 contains 12 residues. Per germline, CDR1 SNHLY and CDR2 FYNNEI. V lost 7 bases to trimming and J lost 3 bases, with 10 bases between them. The CDR3 nucleotides are TGTGCCAGCACCGAATGGGGCTACGAGCAGTACTTC. This translates into CASTEWGYEQYF.

The table lists this clone with a count of one. The J gene is TRBJ2-1, the V gene TRBV6-5; 10 bases map to TRBD2. The CDR3 length is 15 residues. The germline CDR1 and CDR2 sequences are MNHEY and SVGAGI. V dropped 5 bases and J dropped 3; count of bases not matched to a gene: 4. CDR3 sequence reads: CASSPGTSDYNEQFF. The CDR3 nucleotides read TGTGCCAGCAGTCCCGGGACTAGCGACTACAATGAGCAGTTCTTC.

The V and J genes are TRBV28 and TRBJ2-7, with 10 bases aligning to TRBD2. The CDR3 has 14 residues. The J segment lost 4 bases and the V segment lost 5 bases, leaving 5 bases of the junction unmatched. CDR1 is MDHEN and CDR2 is SYDVKM in the germline V gene. CDR3 residues: CASSISGRRYEQYF. Here the CDR3 DNA reads TGTGCCAGCAGTATTAGCGGGAGGCGGTACGAGCAGTACTTC.

This clone appeared a few times. The chain recombines TRBV5-1 with TRBJ2-1; TRBD2 aligns across 10 bases. Germline V gives CDR1 SGHRS, CDR2 YFSETQ. This CDR3 region has 16 residues. The J segment lost 2 bases and the V segment lost 9 bases, leaving 11 bases of the junction unmatched. CDR3 coding DNA: TGCGCCACCAAGGAACTAGCGGGGCAGACCTACAATGAGCAGTTCTTC. Its translation: CATKELAGQTYNEQFF.

V and J are TRBV6-1 and TRBJ2-5, with 10 bases fitting TRBD1. Germline V CDR1 and CDR2: MNHNS, SASEGT. The V gene end was trimmed by 5 bases and the J gene end by 1 base; junction bases not matched to a gene: 4. The length of the CDR3 is 15 residues. CDR3 in amino acids: CASSPRDRGQETQYF. The CDR3 coding sequence is TGTGCCAGCAGTCCCCGGGACAGGGGCCAAGAGACCCAGTACTTC.

This sequence joins TRBV7-2 and TRBJ2-7; 12 positions match TRBD2. The germline CDR1 and CDR2 sequences are SGHTA and FQGNSA. CDR3 length: 17 amino acids. After removal of 1 base from V and 6 bases from J, the junction contained 10 bases not matched to a gene. CDR3 nucleotide sequence: TGTGCCAGCAGCTTAGTGGGAAGACTAGCGGGAGCTGTCGAGCAGTACTTC. It translates to CASSLVGRLAGAVEQYF.

The rearrangement links TRBV7-9 to TRBJ1-2; no firm D call. Germline CDR1 reads SEHNR; CDR2 reads FQNEAQ (reference sequence). This CDR3 comprises 14 residues. Trimming removed 4 bases at V and 0 bases at J, with 9 bases between. DNA of the CDR3: TGTGCCAGCAGCTCCACGTTAGCTAACTATGGCTACACCTTC. Translating gives CASSSTLANYGYTF.

The chain is built from TRBV9 and TRBJ1-1; D unresolved. The CDR3 is 15 amino acids. Germline CDR1 reads SGDLS; CDR2 reads YYNGEE. V lost 1 base and J 1 base, leaving 11 bases between the germline ends. Here the CDR3 reads CASSVQFDGNTEAFF. The CDR3 bases are TGTGCCAGCAGCGTACAATTTGACGGGAACACTGAAGCTTTCTTT.

CDR3 amino acids: CASSLARGPDPNYGYTF. Written as DNA, the CDR3 is TGTGCCAGCAGCTTAGCGAGGGGGCCGGACCCTAACTATGGCTACACCTTC. The chain recombines TRBV7-2 with TRBJ1-2; 7 bases line up with TRBD1. The V gene's germline CDR1 is SGHTA and CDR2 FQGNSA. The CDR3 length is 17 residues. The V gene end was trimmed by 0 bases and the J gene end by 0 bases; junction bases not matched to a gene: 7.